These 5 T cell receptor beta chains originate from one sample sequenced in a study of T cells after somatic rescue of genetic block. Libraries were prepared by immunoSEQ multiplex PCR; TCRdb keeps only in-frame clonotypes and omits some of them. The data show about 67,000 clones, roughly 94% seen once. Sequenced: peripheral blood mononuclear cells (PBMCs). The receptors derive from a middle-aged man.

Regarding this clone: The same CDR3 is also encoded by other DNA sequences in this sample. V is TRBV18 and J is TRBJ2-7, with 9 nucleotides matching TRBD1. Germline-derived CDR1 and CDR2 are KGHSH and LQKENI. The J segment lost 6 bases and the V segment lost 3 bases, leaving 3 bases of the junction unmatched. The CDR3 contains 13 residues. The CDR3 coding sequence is TGTGCCAGCTCACCGGGACAGGGCGGCGAGCAGTACTTC. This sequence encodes CASSPGQGGEQYF.

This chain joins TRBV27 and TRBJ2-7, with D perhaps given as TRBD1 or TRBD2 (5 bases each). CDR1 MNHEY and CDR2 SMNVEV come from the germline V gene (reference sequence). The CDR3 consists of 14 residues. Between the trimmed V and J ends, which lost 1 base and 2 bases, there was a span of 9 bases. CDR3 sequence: CASSLFWGTYEQYF. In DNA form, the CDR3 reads TGTGCCAGCAGTTTATTTTGGGGGACCTACGAGCAGTACTTC.

CDR3 in DNA: TGTGCCAGCAGCGACTGGACAGGGGGTTCCCACGAGCAGTACTTC. This encodes CASSDWTGGSHEQYF. The chain recombines TRBV27 with TRBJ2-7, with 10 bases matching TRBD1. Per germline, CDR1 MNHEY and CDR2 SMNVEV (reference sequence). This CDR3 is built from 15 residues. V was pared by 6 bases and J by 5 bases, with 10 bases of the junction left unmatched.

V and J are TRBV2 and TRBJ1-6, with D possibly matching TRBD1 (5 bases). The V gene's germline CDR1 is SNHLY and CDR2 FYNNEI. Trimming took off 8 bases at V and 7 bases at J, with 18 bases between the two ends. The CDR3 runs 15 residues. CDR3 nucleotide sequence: TGTGCCAGCTTGGGGCAGTCTTCTTTCAATTCACCCCTCCACTTT. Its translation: CASLGQSSFNSPLHF.

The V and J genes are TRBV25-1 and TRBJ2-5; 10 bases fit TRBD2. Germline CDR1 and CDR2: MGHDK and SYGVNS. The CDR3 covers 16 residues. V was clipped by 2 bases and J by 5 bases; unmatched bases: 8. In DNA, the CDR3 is TGTGCCAGCAGTGAAGTGGGTAAGCGGGAGGGGGAGACCCAGTACTTC. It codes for CASSEVGKREGETQYF.